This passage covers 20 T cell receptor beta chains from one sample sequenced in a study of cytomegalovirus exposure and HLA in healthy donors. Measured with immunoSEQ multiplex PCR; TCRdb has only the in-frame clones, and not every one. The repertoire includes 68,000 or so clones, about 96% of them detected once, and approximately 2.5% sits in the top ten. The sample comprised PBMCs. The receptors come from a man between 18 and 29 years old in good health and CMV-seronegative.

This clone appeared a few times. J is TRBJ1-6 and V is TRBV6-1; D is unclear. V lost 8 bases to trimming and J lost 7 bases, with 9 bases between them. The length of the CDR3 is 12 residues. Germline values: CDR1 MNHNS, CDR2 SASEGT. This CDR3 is CASQDNNSPLHF. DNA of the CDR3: TGTGCCAGCCAGGATAACAATTCACCCCTCCACTTT.

The CDR3 protein is CASSLDHGAYGYTF. The CDR3 nucleotides read TGTGCCAGCAGCTTAGATCACGGAGCCTATGGCTACACCTTC. This rearrangement joins TRBV11-2 to TRBJ1-2; D gene ambiguous. Deletions cut 0 bases from V and 4 bases from J, with 9 bases between. Germline V gives CDR1 SGHAT, CDR2 FQNNGV. CDR3 length: 14 residues.

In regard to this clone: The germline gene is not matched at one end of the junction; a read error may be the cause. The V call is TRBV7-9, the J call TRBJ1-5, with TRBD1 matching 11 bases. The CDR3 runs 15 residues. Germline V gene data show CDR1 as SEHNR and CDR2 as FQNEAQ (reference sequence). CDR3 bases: TGTGCCAGCAGCTTCGGGACAGGGGGGAATCAACCCCAGCATTTT. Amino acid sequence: CASSFGTGGNQPQHF.

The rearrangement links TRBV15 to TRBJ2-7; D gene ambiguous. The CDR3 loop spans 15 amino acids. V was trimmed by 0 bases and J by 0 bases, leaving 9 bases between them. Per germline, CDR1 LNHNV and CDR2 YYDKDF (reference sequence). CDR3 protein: CATSRDRGDSYEQYF. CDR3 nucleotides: TGTGCCACCAGCAGAGATCGAGGAGACTCCTACGAGCAGTACTTC.

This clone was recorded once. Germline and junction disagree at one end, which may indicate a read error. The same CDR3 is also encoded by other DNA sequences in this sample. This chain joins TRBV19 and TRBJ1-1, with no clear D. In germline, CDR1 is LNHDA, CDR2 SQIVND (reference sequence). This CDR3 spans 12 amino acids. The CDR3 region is CASSSYSTEAFF. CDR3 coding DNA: TGCGCCAGTAGTTCGTACAGCACTGAAGCTTTCTTT.

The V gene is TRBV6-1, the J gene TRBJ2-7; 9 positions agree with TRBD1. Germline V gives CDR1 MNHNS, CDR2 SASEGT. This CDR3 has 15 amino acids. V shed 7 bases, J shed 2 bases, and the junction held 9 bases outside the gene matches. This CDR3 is CASTSSGTGPYEQYF. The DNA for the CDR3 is TGTGCCAGCACCTCATCCGGGACAGGGCCCTACGAGCAGTACTTC.

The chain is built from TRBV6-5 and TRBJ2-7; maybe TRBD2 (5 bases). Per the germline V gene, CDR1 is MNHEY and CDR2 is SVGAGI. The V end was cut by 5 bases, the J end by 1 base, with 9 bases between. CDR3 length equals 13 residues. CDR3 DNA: TGTGCCAGCAGTAAACTAGGATCCTACGAGCAGTACTTC. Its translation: CASSKLGSYEQYF.

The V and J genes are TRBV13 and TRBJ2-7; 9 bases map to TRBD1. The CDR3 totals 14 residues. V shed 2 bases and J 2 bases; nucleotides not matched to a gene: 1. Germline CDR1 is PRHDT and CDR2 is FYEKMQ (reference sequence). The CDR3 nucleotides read TGTGCCAGCAGCTTACGACAGGGGGCCTACGAGCAGTACTTC. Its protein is CASSLRQGAYEQYF.

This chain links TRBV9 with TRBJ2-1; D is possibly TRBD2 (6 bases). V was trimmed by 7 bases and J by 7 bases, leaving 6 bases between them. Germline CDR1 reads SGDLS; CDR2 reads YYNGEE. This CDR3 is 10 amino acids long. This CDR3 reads CASGGNEQFF. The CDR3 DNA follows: TGTGCCAGCGGAGGGAATGAGCAGTTCTTC. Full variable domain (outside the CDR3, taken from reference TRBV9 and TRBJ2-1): DSGVTQTPKHLITATGQRVTLRCSPRSGDLSVYWYQQSLDQGLQFLIQYYNGEERAKGNILERFSAQQFPDLHSELNLSSLELGDSALYFCASGGNEQFFGPGTRLTVL.

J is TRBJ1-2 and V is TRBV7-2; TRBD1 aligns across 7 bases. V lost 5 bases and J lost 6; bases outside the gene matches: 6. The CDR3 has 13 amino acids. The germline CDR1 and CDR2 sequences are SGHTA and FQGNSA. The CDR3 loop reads CASSLDRANGYTF. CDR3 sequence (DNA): TGTGCCAGCAGCCTAGACAGGGCTAATGGCTACACCTTC.

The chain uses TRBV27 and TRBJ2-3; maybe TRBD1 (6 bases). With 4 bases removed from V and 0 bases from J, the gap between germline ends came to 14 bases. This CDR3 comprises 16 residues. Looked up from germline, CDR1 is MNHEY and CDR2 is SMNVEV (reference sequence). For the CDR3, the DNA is TGTGCCAGCAGTTCCTCGAGGGGGACCAGCACAGATACGCAGTATTTT. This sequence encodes CASSSSRGTSTDTQYF.

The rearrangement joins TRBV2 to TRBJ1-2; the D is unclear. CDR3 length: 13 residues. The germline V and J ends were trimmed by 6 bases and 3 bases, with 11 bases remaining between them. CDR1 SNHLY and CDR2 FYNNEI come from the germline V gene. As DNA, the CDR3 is TGTGCCAGCAGAACCGGGGAGTACTATGGCTACACCTTC. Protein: CASRTGEYYGYTF.

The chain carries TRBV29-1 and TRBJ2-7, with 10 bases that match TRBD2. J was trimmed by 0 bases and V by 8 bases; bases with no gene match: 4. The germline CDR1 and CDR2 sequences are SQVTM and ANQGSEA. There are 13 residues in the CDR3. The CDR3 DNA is TGCAGCACTAGCGGGAAAAGCTCCTACGAGCAGTACTTC. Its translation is CSTSGKSSYEQYF.

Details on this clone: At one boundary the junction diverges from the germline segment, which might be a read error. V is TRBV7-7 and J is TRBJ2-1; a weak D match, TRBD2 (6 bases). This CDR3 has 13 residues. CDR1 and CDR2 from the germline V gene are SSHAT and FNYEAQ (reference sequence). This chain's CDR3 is CASSLYGGNEQFF. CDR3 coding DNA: TGTGCTAGCAGCTTATACGGGGGCAATGAGCAGTTCTTC.

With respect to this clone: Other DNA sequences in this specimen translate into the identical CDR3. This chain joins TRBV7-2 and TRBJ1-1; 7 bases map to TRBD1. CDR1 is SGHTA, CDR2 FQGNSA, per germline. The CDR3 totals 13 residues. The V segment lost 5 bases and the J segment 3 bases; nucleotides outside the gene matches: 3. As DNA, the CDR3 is TGTGCCAGCAGCAGACAGGGAGACACTGAAGCTTTCTTT. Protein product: CASSRQGDTEAFF.

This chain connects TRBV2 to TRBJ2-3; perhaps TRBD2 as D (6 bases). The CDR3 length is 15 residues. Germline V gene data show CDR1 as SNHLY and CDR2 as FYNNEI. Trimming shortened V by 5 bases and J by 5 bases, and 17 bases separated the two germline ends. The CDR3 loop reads CASSQRDSRGDTQYF. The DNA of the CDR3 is TGTGCCAGCAGTCAACGGGACTCTCGTGGAGATACGCAGTATTTT.

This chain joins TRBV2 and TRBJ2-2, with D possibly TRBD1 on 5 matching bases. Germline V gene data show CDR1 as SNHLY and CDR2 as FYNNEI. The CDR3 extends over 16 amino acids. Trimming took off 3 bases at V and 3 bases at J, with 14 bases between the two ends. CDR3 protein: CASSDWGRSDTGELFF. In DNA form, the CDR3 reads TGTGCCAGCAGTGATTGGGGCAGGTCCGACACCGGGGAGCTGTTTTTT.

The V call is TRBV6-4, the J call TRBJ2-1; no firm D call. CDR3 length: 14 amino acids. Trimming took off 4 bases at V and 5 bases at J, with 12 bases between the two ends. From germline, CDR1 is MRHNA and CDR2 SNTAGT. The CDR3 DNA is TGTGCCAGCAGTGGGCCCGACTCGAACAATGAGCAGTTCTTC. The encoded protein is CASSGPDSNNEQFF.

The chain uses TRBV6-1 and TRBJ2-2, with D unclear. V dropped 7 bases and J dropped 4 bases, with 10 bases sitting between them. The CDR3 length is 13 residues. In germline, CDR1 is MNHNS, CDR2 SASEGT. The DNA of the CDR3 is TGTGCCAGCACCATGACACCCACCGGGGAGCTGTTTTTT. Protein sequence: CASTMTPTGELFF.

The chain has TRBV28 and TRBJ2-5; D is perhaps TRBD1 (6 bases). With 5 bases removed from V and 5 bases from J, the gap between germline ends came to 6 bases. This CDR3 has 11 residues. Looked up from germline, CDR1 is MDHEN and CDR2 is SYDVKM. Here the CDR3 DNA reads TGTGCCAGCAGTCAGGGGGAGACCCAGTACTTC. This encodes CASSQGETQYF. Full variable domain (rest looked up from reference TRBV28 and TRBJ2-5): DVKVTQSSRYLVKRTGEKVFLECVQDMDHENMFWYRQDPGLGLRLIYFSYDVKMKEKGDIPEGYSVSREKKERFSLILESASTNQTSMYLCASSQGETQYFGPGTRLLVL.